Reported below is one T cell receptor (beta chain). Its antigen is not yet known. It has no much larger one-base neighbor in the sample; base qualities were not kept. The cohort was made up of under 800 healthy bone marrow donors. At the time of sampling, all cohort members were nominally healthy, though unrecorded immune exposures were likely present. The donor was CMV seronegative and belonged to the group of around 350 seronegative cohort members. A peripheral blood sample was provided by each donor, and peripheral blood mononuclear cells were used for TCR beta sequencing. The Qiagen DNeasy Blood Extraction Kit was used to extract genomic DNA from the blood cell samples. The sample is drawn from a study of cytomegalovirus exposure and HLA in healthy donors (TCRdb year 2017). Context from the whole study: An earlier analysis of more than 550 of the donors reported over 250 Gb of sequence data and around 100 million unique TCR beta sequences obtained from about 170 million T cells. Class I and class II HLA loci were covered by the typing at four-digit resolution. In addition to the first cohort of 666 subjects, a separate validation cohort of 120 different subjects was used. In an earlier analysis of 587 of the donors, high-throughput TCR beta sequencing was used to judge whether each TCR beta V gene segment behaved as functional or pseudogenic. Typing coverage varied by locus: roughly 629-640 donors for A, B, C, DRB1 and DQB1; roughly 500 for DQA1; 600 to 610 for DPA1; roughly 450 for DPB1. Roughly five DR-DQ haplotypes were handled as single units for association and clustering, since linkage in the cohort was strong. Using immunosequencing, the study profiled T cell repertoires from about 650 subjects and related those repertoires to cytomegalovirus serostatus. The study combined high-throughput TCR immunosequencing, statistical association of individual TCRs with disease status, and machine learning to predict cytomegalovirus infection status. To study patterns of TCR occurrence, a later analysis re-analyzed previously published TCR beta repertoires from 666 donors and added high-resolution HLA genotyping. Among almost 400 genotyped donors of the cohort, an average of about 240,000 unique TCR beta nucleotide sequences were sequenced per donor, roughly 20% of them non-productive. Donor age, sex, ethnicity and CMV serostatus were collected together with the repertoire data. All discovery cohort repertoires had been generated using a single sequencing platform. Around 300 gigabases of sequencing data and 80 million or so unique TCR sequences were included in an early release covering several hundred HLA-typed donors. Rather than using new phenotypic data, the later analysis identified candidate immune exposures from TCR beta sequences and from how often those sequences occurred across donors. The study aimed to test whether cataloging public T cell receptors could reveal signatures of past pathogen exposure. In a later genetic analysis, genome-wide SNP genotypes for about 55% of the 666 donors were used, and that subset was treated as a discovery cohort. Among the approximately 420 genotyped donors, about 83% belonged to the genetic ancestry cluster associated with self-reported Caucasian donors. The investigation overall reported the following: Several of the top co-occurrence clusters appeared to be linked to parvovirus B19, influenza, CMV and Epstein-Barr virus, according to a later analysis. According to a later genetic analysis, donors in an Asian-associated ancestry cluster had fewer N-insertions in productive TCRs than the roughly 700-donor mean. In a later analysis, HLA-associated TCR beta chains showed more clonal expansion and lower generation probabilities than non-associated chains that were equally common. A few of the identified cytomegalovirus-associated TCR beta chains were confirmed in vitro to be specific for cytomegalovirus antigens. Across donors, most TCR sequences were observed very rarely, whereas some public TCRs were present in many individuals. A total of roughly 160 TCR beta chains were listed by the study as associated with cytomegalovirus. Roughly uniform sequencing depth across donors was assumed in presence/absence analyses, although this assumption may not hold. CMV serostatus was the only immune exposure information available for the cohort. A cluster of highly shared sequence variants was judged likely to be a technical artifact of the sequencing pipeline. A further reported finding was that TCR beta sequences accurately predicted the HLA-A and HLA-B alleles for most subjects in the first cohort. In a later genetic analysis, a missense DCLRE1C variant was associated with V-gene and J-gene trimming of TCR beta chains, and the association was replicated in an independent cohort. In this cohort, only TCR beta chains were sequenced, and detectable features were limited by the absence of alpha or paired-chain data. When HLA alleles, especially DR and DQ, strongly co-occurred, attributing TCR associations to individual alleles was difficult. In an earlier analysis of under 600 of the donors, most TCR beta V segments were observed in productive rearrangements about 87% or about 30% of the time, broadly matching IMGT annotations. A later analysis found that TCR association rates varied across HLA loci, with DRB1 alleles showing the most associated TCRs and HLA-C alleles the fewest. The authors suggested that the approach could potentially be generalized to other disease states and immunological phenotypes. Linkage disequilibrium might explain the correlated functional status among segregating V segments, but an unknown experimental factor could not be ruled out. HLA typing was unavailable for some donors at each locus, so association tests used only the typed subset. A later analysis associated 16,951 TCR beta sequences with specific HLA alleles at a false discovery rate of 0.05. Because counts were too low, about 18 rarely observed V segments, including chromosome 9 orphons, were excluded from the earlier analysis of around 590 of the donors. In a later analysis, most CMV-associated TCR beta chains were found to appear HLA-restricted, with HLA associations seemingly driven largely by CMV exposure. Some IMGT-functional V segments, including TRBV6-2 and TRBV6-3, could not be distinguished by the 87-base-pair reads and were therefore excluded. In both the original and validation cohorts, the classifier was reported to diagnose cytomegalovirus status with high specificity and sensitivity.

To prepare the library, the immunoSEQ multiplex PCR assay was applied. The multiplex PCR relied on a mix of 60 forward primers for TCR Vbeta segments and 13 reverse primers for TCR Jbeta segments. A multiplex PCR assay on genomic DNA amplified the CDR3 region of rearranged TCR beta genes. The amplified TCR beta libraries were sequenced on the Illumina HiSeq System as 87-base-pair reads. Turning to the authors' computational methods: A later analysis counted about 80 million unique TCR beta chains across the 690 or so repertoires, and roughly 10 million of these chains were shared by at least two donors. Raw reads were error-corrected and collapsed into unique sequences by a nearest-neighbor algorithm in which closely related sequences were merged to remove PCR and sequencing errors. CDR3 sequences were aligned to IMGT reference sequences to assign V, D and J gene segments. For a sequence to be retained, at least a six-nucleotide match to both a V gene segment and a J gene segment was required. Rearrangements were called productive when the CDR3 lacked stop codons and stayed in frame with V and J; all others were non-productive. Following IMGT convention, CDR3 was defined as the stretch from the second conserved V-encoded cysteine up to the conserved J-encoded phenylalanine. In an earlier analysis of more than 550 of the donors, sequences lacking an unambiguous match to a single V gene segment were excluded. An earlier analysis of roughly 590 of the donors called V segments functional above 56.7% productive rearrangements and segregating when the between-donor standard deviation exceeded 5%. To diagnose cytomegalovirus status from the catalog of TCR beta chain sequences, a statistical classification framework was built. In a later analysis, V and J genes were assigned by comparing TCR nucleotide sequences against IMGT/GENE-DB human TR gene sequences. In a later analysis, CDR3 sequences and most-parsimonious VDJ recombination scenarios were assigned using the TCRdist pipeline. In a later analysis, every TCR beta chain was defined by the combination of its CDR3 amino acid sequence and its V-gene family, and reads without a unique V-gene family were dropped. In a later analysis, 450 to 600 highly shared, low-generation-probability nucleotide sequences were removed to address suspected cross-contamination and a sequencing artifact. In a later analysis, a clonal expansion index was calculated for each public chain from normalized within-repertoire ranks of inferred template counts. Generation probabilities in a later analysis came from a VDJ recombination model fitted to out-of-frame rearrangements, and those results were checked against IGoR. A later analysis scored TCR-TCR, TCR-HLA and TCR-CMV co-occurrence with hypergeometric tests, applying a repertoire-size bias correction to TCR pairs. False discovery rates were estimated in a later analysis by permuting HLA or CMV assignments 20 times. In a later analysis, co-occurring TCRs were grouped using DBSCAN, with TCRdist sequence similarity added in when clustering inside HLA-allele-positive subsets. For co-occurrence clustering, repertoires with fewer than 30,000 or more than 120,000 public chains were excluded, along with five repertoires with anomalous nucleotide sharing. Sourced from immuneACCESS, this table was stored by TCRdb with only in-frame sequences that have V and J called. A share of the clones is absent; for the studies checked, an unresolved V gene accounts for under half, and the remainder has no known explanation. Clone size and V and J calls were adopted from that table, with D and trimming inferred from the DNA. The sample yields some 170,000 clones; approximately 82% were counted once. The ten largest make up 2% to 2.5% of the sample.

V has 8 bases trimmed and J has 0 bases trimmed; junction bases matching no gene number 9. The CDR3, from cysteine to phenylalanine, totals 16 residues. CDR3 DNA is the only sequence kept; it has 48 bases, read in frame from the first base. CDR1 and CDR2 are read off the germline V gene (reference sequence) as WNHNN and SYGVQD. This chain joins TRBV10-1 to TRBJ2-2, with 7 central nucleotides matching TRBD2. The sequencing sample was made of PBMCs. The TCR was taken from a woman aged 25 to 39 in good health and CMV-seronegative. In nucleotides, the sequence is TGCGCCAGCCAGCTAGCGGTCGCCCCGAACACCGGGGAGCTGTTTTTT. This translates into CASQLAVAPNTGELFF.